This T cell receptor beta chain was observed in a study of cytomegalovirus exposure and HLA in healthy donors. Looking at the study overall: Within an early data release were around 80 million unique TCRs drawn from HLA-typed donors.

Primers for the PCR totalled 60 Vbeta and 13 Jbeta. Sequencing used immunoSEQ multiplex PCR; TCRdb keeps in-frame clones, though not all of them. The sample consists of 99,000 or so clones, about three quarters of them appearing once. Regarding this clone: The antigen is undetermined.

Whole-study results and caveats: There were some public TCRs occurring in many donors, but most TCR sequences were rare. In a later analysis, across HLA loci, associated TCR counts were highest for DRB1, lowest for HLA-C.

The CDR3 runs to 13 residues. V lost 7 bases and J 1 base, leaving 11 bases between the germline ends. The germline CDR1 and CDR2 sequences are SNHLY and FYNNEI. The source is a man aged 60-69 years in good health and CMV-seropositive. The material sequenced was PBMCs. V and J are TRBV2 and TRBJ2-7, with D possibly TRBD1 on 6 matching bases. The CDR3 nucleotides read TGTGCCAGCACCCGGACAGCTTCCTACGAGCAGTACTTC. It encodes CASTRTASYEQYF.